What follows describes a single TCR beta chain. Its specificity is unknown. The data were taken from a study of shared clonotypes between healthy human individuals. Across the whole study: Two women and a few men aged 18 to 49 made up the donors. The study used three CD4 naive, three CD4 memory, two CD8 naive and one CD8 memory plate per donor. Overall study results and limits: Only blood was sampled, and tissue TCR repertoires likely differ from blood ones.

Sequencing used immunoSEQ multiplex PCR; TCRdb keeps in-frame clones, though not all of them. The sample has 950,000 to 1,100,000 clones; around 78% are singletons. Caucasian adults residing in Nashville, Tennessee made up all the donors. The sequence was obtained from a man aged 18 to 35 in good health. Some clones in this sample may be carry-over from other donors' samples. Material: memory CD4+ T cells from PBMCs. Subset defined: CD45RA-negative fraction.

The CDR3 DNA sequence: TGTGCCAGCAGCCCCTTGACAGGGGCTAATGAAAAACTGTTTTTT. Its translation: CASSPLTGANEKLFF. The chain combines TRBV11-2 with TRBJ1-4; 8 bases agree with TRBD1. The trim removed 5 bases at V and 3 bases at J, leaving 5 bases unmatched. CDR3 length equals 15 residues. The germline gives CDR1 SGHAT, CDR2 FQNNGV. Looking up the rest from reference TRBV11-2 and TRBJ1-4 gives the full variable domain: EAGVAQSPRYKIIEKRQSVAFWCNPISGHATLYWYQQILGQGPKLLIQFQNNGVVDDSQLPKDRFSAERLKGVDSTLKIQPAKLEDSAVYLCASSPLTGANEKLFFGSGTQLSVL.